The 27 T cell receptor beta chains below all came from one sample that was sequenced in a study of OX40 agonist ivuxolimab in advanced cancers. Profiling relied on immunoSEQ multiplex PCR, and the TCRdb table lists in-frame clones only, not all of them. The table shows tens of thousands of clones, with roughly 83% occurring only once. This specimen consisted of CD4+ or CD8+ T cells sorted from blood, obtained in a trial of the OX40 agonist ivuxolimab. The receptors derive from an adult with an advanced solid tumor such as melanoma, head and neck, liver or kidney cancer.

CDR3 nucleotides: TGTGCCAGCAGTCCCGGGAGGTGGGCAGGGCCTTTCACAGATACGCAGTATTTT. Its translation: CASSPGRWAGPFTDTQYF. The rearrangement joins TRBV27 to TRBJ2-3; TRBD2 matches at 7 bases. From germline, CDR1 is MNHEY and CDR2 SMNVEV (reference sequence). CDR3 length equals 18 residues. The junction had 16 bases not matched to a gene; V was cut back by 5 bases and J by 2 bases.

The chain recombines TRBV18 with TRBJ2-5; 12 bases agree with TRBD1. The CDR3 length is 17 residues. V lost 3 bases, J lost 4 bases, and 9 bases stayed unmatched. The germline gives CDR1 KGHSH, CDR2 LQKENI. CDR3 protein: CASSPGGQGAPSETQYF. Written as DNA, the CDR3 is TGTGCCAGCTCACCTGGGGGACAGGGGGCTCCTTCAGAGACCCAGTACTTC.

The chain uses TRBV28 and TRBJ2-3; D remains ambiguous. This CDR3 region has 14 residues. V was clipped by 5 bases and J by 2 bases, with 11 bases between them. The germline V gene encodes CDR1 MDHEN and CDR2 SYDVKM. The CDR3 coding sequence is TGTGCCAGCAGTAACTGGGGTGACACAGATACGCAGTATTTT. As protein: CASSNWGDTDTQYF.

This chain links TRBV15 with TRBJ2-7; maybe TRBD1 (5 bases). The V end lost 1 base, the J end lost 0 bases, and 10 bases lay between the germline ends. Per the germline V gene, CDR1 is LNHNV and CDR2 is YYDKDF (reference sequence). The length of the CDR3 is 15 residues. The CDR3 reads CATSRVGAASYEQYF. DNA for the CDR3: TGTGCCACCAGCAGAGTAGGGGCGGCCTCCTACGAGCAGTACTTC.

This clone came up once. The chain combines TRBV29-1 with TRBJ1-1; 7 nucleotides agree with TRBD1. In germline, CDR1 is SQVTM, CDR2 ANQGSEA. The V segment lost 0 bases and the J segment 4 bases; nucleotides outside the gene matches: 14. This CDR3 has 17 amino acids. CDR3 sequence (DNA): TGCAGCGTTGAAGATAGGAGTCCAGGGGGGAGAAGCACTGAAGCTTTCTTT. Its translation is CSVEDRSPGGRSTEAFF.

This sequence joins TRBV5-6 and TRBJ1-2; maybe TRBD1 (5 bases). The CDR3 covers 18 residues. With 1 base removed from V and 2 bases from J, the gap between germline ends came to 21 bases. Germline V gene lookup returns CDR1 SGHDT and CDR2 YYEEEE. Here the CDR3 reads CASSLFLIKAGQNYGYTF. In nucleotides, the CDR3 is TGTGCCAGCAGCTTGTTTCTGATTAAGGCAGGGCAGAACTATGGCTACACCTTC.

The chain couples TRBV2 to TRBJ1-5; D remains unclear. The ends were cut back, 4 bases at V and 0 bases at J, with 4 bases in the middle. The germline V gene encodes CDR1 SNHLY and CDR2 FYNNEI. There are 13 residues in the CDR3. In DNA, the CDR3 is TGTGCCAGCAGTGGGGATAGCAATCAGCCCCAGCATTTT. This codes for CASSGDSNQPQHF.

This chain joins TRBV6-1 and TRBJ2-1; D may match TRBD1 or TRBD2 (5 bases each). V shed 7 bases and J shed 6 bases, with 16 bases lying between them. The CDR3 has 14 amino acids. Germline values: CDR1 MNHNS, CDR2 SASEGT. Here the CDR3 DNA reads TGTGCCAGCACCCTAGATTTTGGGACCAATGAGCAGTTCTTC. It codes for CASTLDFGTNEQFF.

The chain carries TRBV27 and TRBJ1-2; 9 bases are shared with TRBD1. Trimming cost V 2 bases and J 3 bases; bases outside gene matches: 10. The V gene's germline CDR1 is MNHEY and CDR2 SMNVEV (reference sequence). CDR3 length: 17 residues. The CDR3 loop reads CASSLRGLQGADYGYTF. Here the CDR3 DNA reads TGTGCCAGCAGTTTAAGGGGTTTACAGGGGGCTGACTATGGCTACACCTTC.

This chain joins TRBV29-1 and TRBJ1-2; TRBD1 matches at 7 bases. Germline values: CDR1 SQVTM, CDR2 ANQGSEA. The CDR3 length is 13 residues. Unmatched junction bases numbered 9, after V lost 7 bases and J lost 4 bases. The CDR3 loop reads CSARQGAAYGYTF. CDR3 DNA: TGCAGCGCTCGACAGGGTGCTGCCTATGGCTACACCTTC.

The gene calls are TRBV10-2 and TRBJ1-5; TRBD1 might be the D (6 bases). Germline lookup yields CDR1 WSHSY and CDR2 SAAADI. The CDR3 is made up of 13 amino acids. V lost 4 bases and J lost 3, with 7 bases in between. CDR3 nucleotide sequence: TGCGCCAGCAGTGGGACAGTCAATCAGCCCCAGCATTTT. Encoded protein: CASSGTVNQPQHF.

The chain couples TRBV7-2 to TRBJ2-3; maybe TRBD2 (5 bases). The CDR3 has 16 residues. CDR1 and CDR2 (germline): SGHTA, FQGNSA. The V end was cut by 4 bases, the J end by 0 bases, with 14 bases between. The CDR3 DNA follows: TGTGCCAGCAGCTCCCGGGGAGCGGCAAGCACAGATACGCAGTATTTT. It is translated as CASSSRGAASTDTQYF.

The chain uses TRBV6-5 and TRBJ2-7, with no clear D. Trimming left V 6 bases short and J 1 base short, with 7 bases between. Germline V gene data show CDR1 as MNHEY and CDR2 as SVGAGI. The CDR3 extends over 12 amino acids. The CDR3 is CASSPVSYEQYF. CDR3 in DNA: TGTGCCAGCAGCCCTGTATCCTACGAGCAGTACTTC.

V gene TRBV30 combines with J gene TRBJ2-2; 11 bases match TRBD2. The germline CDR1 and CDR2 sequences are GTSNPN and SVGIG (reference sequence). The junction had 13 bases not matched to a gene; V was cut back by 8 bases and J by 5 bases. The CDR3 runs to 16 residues. As DNA, the CDR3 is TGTGCCGTGGGACTAGCGGTCCCTCTGGGGACCGGGGAGCTGTTTTTT. Protein product: CAVGLAVPLGTGELFF.

This clone was counted between two and nine times. The V call is TRBV25-1, the J call TRBJ1-2; possible D gene TRBD1, 5 bases. This CDR3 has 15 residues. The V end lost 5 bases, the J end lost 4 bases, and 17 bases lay between the germline ends. From germline, CDR1 is MGHDK and CDR2 SYGVNS. Here the CDR3 reads CASSSLGDTGYGYTF. The CDR3 DNA follows: TGTGCCAGCAGTTCCCTTGGGGATACAGGCTATGGCTACACCTTC.

The genes are TRBV6-1 and TRBJ1-4, with unresolved D. Trimming removed 7 bases at V and 6 bases at J, with 12 bases between. The germline gives CDR1 MNHNS, CDR2 SASEGT. There are 13 residues in the CDR3. As DNA, the CDR3 is TGTGCCAGCAACACAGTGCCCGATGAAAAACTGTTTTTT. Translated: CASNTVPDEKLFF.

The chain couples TRBV5-1 to TRBJ2-1; D may be TRBD2 (6 bases). The length of the CDR3 is 16 residues. CDR1 is SGHRS, CDR2 YFSETQ, per germline. With 0 bases removed from V and 0 bases from J, the gap between germline ends came to 10 bases. CDR3 region: CASSLVGGSSYNEQFF. In nucleotides, the CDR3 is TGCGCCAGCAGCTTGGTGGGGGGAAGCTCCTACAATGAGCAGTTCTTC.

The J gene is TRBJ1-2, the V gene TRBV6-6, with D unresolved. The CDR3 contains 15 residues. Germline V lookup: CDR1 MNHNY, CDR2 SVGAGI (reference sequence). V dropped 4 bases and J dropped 0 bases, with 12 bases sitting between them. The CDR3 coding sequence is TGTGCCAGCAGTTCCCCGGTCTTAACTAACTATGGCTACACCTTC. Translating gives CASSSPVLTNYGYTF.

V gene TRBV6-4 combines with J gene TRBJ2-4; tentatively, D is TRBD2 (5 bases). The V gene's germline CDR1 is MRHNA and CDR2 SNTAGT. Trimming removed 6 bases at V and 0 bases at J, with 9 bases between. The CDR3 loop spans 14 amino acids. The CDR3 DNA reads as TGTGCCAGCAGGCGACTAAGAGCCAAAAACATTCAGTACTTC. Its translation: CASRRLRAKNIQYF.

This clone was counted between two and nine times. The chain couples TRBV10-3 to TRBJ1-5; D is uncertain. Trimming removed 6 bases at V and 4 bases at J, with 7 bases between. Germline CDR1 is ENHRY and CDR2 is SYGVKD. This CDR3 comprises 12 residues. The CDR3 loop reads CAISPNNQPQHF. CDR3 sequence (DNA): TGTGCCATCAGCCCTAATAATCAGCCCCAGCATTTT.

V gene TRBV11-2 combines with J gene TRBJ1-1; D uncertain. The CDR3 runs to 15 residues. CDR1 is SGHAT, CDR2 FQNNGV, per germline. With 4 bases removed from V and 4 bases from J, the gap between germline ends came to 16 bases. Written as DNA, the CDR3 is TGTGCCAGCAGCTCTATCGTGGGCAGGAGCACTGAAGCTTTCTTT. Translation: CASSSIVGRSTEAFF.

This chain connects TRBV9 to TRBJ1-2; unclear D gene. Trimming cost V 0 bases and J 5 bases, with 8 bases left between them. The CDR3 sequence is 13 residues long. Looked up from germline, CDR1 is SGDLS and CDR2 is YYNGEE. The CDR3 DNA follows: TGTGCCAGCAGCGTAGGAGAGGAATATGGCTACACCTTC. The encoded protein is CASSVGEEYGYTF.

The rearrangement uses TRBV2 and TRBJ1-4; D gene uncertain. The germline V gene encodes CDR1 SNHLY and CDR2 FYNNEI. Trimming removed 10 bases at V and 5 bases at J, with 14 bases between. CDR3 size: 13 residues. The DNA for the CDR3 is TGTGCCACCCAGGACGGAACAAATGAAAAACTGTTTTTT. The encoded protein is CATQDGTNEKLFF.

The chain has TRBV6-5 and TRBJ2-5; TRBD1 or TRBD2 may be the D gene (5 bases each). Germline values: CDR1 MNHEY, CDR2 SVGAGI. The CDR3 contains 15 residues. The V end lost 7 bases, the J end lost 4 bases, and 19 bases lay between the germline ends. The CDR3 spells CASNPTLPGPETQYF. DNA for the CDR3: TGTGCCAGCAACCCAACCTTACCGGGACCAGAGACCCAGTACTTC.

V gene TRBV2 combines with J gene TRBJ2-1; D gene ambiguous. Trimming pared 4 bases from V and 9 bases from J, leaving 7 bases between. Germline V CDR1 and CDR2: SNHLY, FYNNEI. This CDR3 region has 11 residues. CDR3 loop: CASSVLGEQFF. The CDR3 DNA reads as TGTGCCAGCAGTGTTTTGGGTGAGCAGTTCTTC.

In its sample, this clone was seen once. The V gene is TRBV15, the J gene TRBJ1-3; possible D gene TRBD1, 5 bases. The CDR3 loop spans 14 amino acids. Germline V lookup: CDR1 LNHNV, CDR2 YYDKDF (reference sequence). Trimming removed 1 base at V and 4 bases at J, with 8 bases between. CDR3 in amino acids: CATSRGGAGNTIYF. In nucleotides, the CDR3 is TGTGCCACCAGCAGAGGAGGGGCGGGAAACACCATATATTTT.

The genes are TRBV15 and TRBJ1-6, with D perhaps TRBD1 (6 bases). The CDR3 totals 15 residues. In germline, CDR1 is LNHNV, CDR2 YYDKDF (reference sequence). The ends were cut back, 5 bases at V and 5 bases at J, with 13 bases in the middle. CDR3 sequence reads: CATSPRQGNNSPLHF. CDR3 nucleotides: TGTGCCACCAGCCCACGGCAGGGGAATAATTCACCCCTCCACTTT.